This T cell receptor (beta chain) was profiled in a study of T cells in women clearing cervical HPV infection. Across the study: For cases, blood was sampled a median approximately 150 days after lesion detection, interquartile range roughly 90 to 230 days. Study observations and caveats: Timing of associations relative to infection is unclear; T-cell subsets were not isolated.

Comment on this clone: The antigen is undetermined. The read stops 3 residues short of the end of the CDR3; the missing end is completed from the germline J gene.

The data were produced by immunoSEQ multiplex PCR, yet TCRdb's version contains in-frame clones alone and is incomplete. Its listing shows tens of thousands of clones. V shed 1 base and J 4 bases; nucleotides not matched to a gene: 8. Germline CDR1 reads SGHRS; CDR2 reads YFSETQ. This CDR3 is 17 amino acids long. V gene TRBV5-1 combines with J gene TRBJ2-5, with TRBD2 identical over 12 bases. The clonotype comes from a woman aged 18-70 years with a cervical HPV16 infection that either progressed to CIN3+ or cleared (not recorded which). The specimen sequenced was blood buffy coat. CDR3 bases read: TGCGCCAGCAGCTTGCAGGCACTAGCGGGAGGTGCAGAGACC. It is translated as CASSLQALAGGAET. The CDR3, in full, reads CASSLQALAGGAETQYF.